The 28 T cell receptor beta chains given below trace back to one sample, sequenced in a study of low-dose radiotherapy and immunotherapy resistance in tumors (dated by TCRdb to the early 2020s). Read against the paper, the sample's time point label means: before trial treatment. Sequencing relied on an Illumina HiSeq 2500. To make first-strand cDNA, Superscript III was used along with a set of TRAV- and TRBV-specific primers so that both the TCRalpha and TCRbeta chains were covered. TCRs were amplified with Phusion for around 20 PCR cycles using a constant-region primer together with the adapter attached to the V primers. The public reads were reprocessed in TCRdb via fastp at Q25 and MiXCR, keeping in-frame beta chains. Records with the same CDR3 protein are collapsed into one entry carrying the most frequent genes and DNA. Within this sample are around 90,000 distinct CDR3 sequences, with about 20% of them counted one time only. In total, the top ten clones hold 5% to 7% of the sample.

This material consisted of PBMCs, taken before treatment. Source of these receptors: a male donor with prostate cancer.

V gene TRBV7-2 combines with J gene TRBJ2-3, with D maybe TRBD2 (5 bases). V lost 0 bases, J lost 5 bases, and 12 bases lay in between. Germline lookup yields CDR1 SGHTA and CDR2 FQGNSA. The CDR3 has 15 residues. DNA of the CDR3: TGTGCCAGCAGCTTAGCGGTAGGGAGAGGAGATACGCAGTATTTT. Protein product: CASSLAVGRGDTQYF.

There are many counts of this clonotype. V usage is TRBV5-6 and J usage is TRBJ2-3; unclear D gene. Germline CDR1 and CDR2: SGHDT and YYEEEE. This CDR3 comprises 15 residues. With 0 bases removed from V and 4 bases from J, the gap between germline ends came to 12 bases. CDR3 DNA: TGTGCCAGCAGCTTGGGGCTCCACCGGTCAGATACGCAGTATTTT. Amino acid sequence: CASSLGLHRSDTQYF.

As for this clonotype: Because the CDR3's place on the DNA is in doubt, the DNA is left out and the CDR3 is given as listed by TCRdb. V is TRBV15 and J is TRBJ1-4. Germline-derived CDR1 and CDR2 are LNHNV and YYDKDF (reference sequence). The CDR3 sequence runs 16 residues, both termini included. CDR3 region: CATSRPTAFSEKLFFF.

Many counts were recorded for this clonotype. This chain uses TRBV5-1 with TRBJ1-4; D is unclear. This CDR3 has 15 amino acids. The V and J ends lost 4 bases and 0 bases respectively, with 10 bases between them. Germline V gives CDR1 SGHRS, CDR2 YFSETQ. CDR3: CASSVTGTTNEKLFF. CDR3 DNA: TGCGCCAGCAGCGTTACGGGGACAACTAATGAAAAACTGTTTTTT.

The rearrangement joins TRBV6-1 to TRBJ2-5, with no clear D. The germline gives CDR1 MNHNS, CDR2 SASEGT. This CDR3 spans 13 amino acids. The V end was cut by 7 bases, the J end by 2 bases, with 11 bases between. The CDR3 sequence: CASTGRIQETQYF. CDR3 nucleotides: TGTGCCAGCACGGGCAGGATTCAAGAGACCCAGTACTTC.

V gene TRBV28 combines with J gene TRBJ1-2; 7 bases map to TRBD1. CDR3 size: 15 residues. Looked up from germline, CDR1 is MDHEN and CDR2 is SYDVKM. With 6 bases clipped from V and 5 bases from J, the junction kept 12 bases outside the gene matches. CDR3 sequence (DNA): TGTGCCAGCAGCGCACCCGGGACAGTAATATATGGCTACACCTTC. Residues: CASSAPGTVIYGYTF.

This clonotype showed up many times. The gene calls are TRBV19 and TRBJ2-7, with unresolved D. From germline, CDR1 is LNHDA and CDR2 SQIVND (reference sequence). V was shortened by 1 base and J by 2 bases, with 15 bases between the two germline ends. This CDR3 is built from 16 residues. CDR3 amino acids: CASSIAVRLRAYEQYF. CDR3 coding DNA: TGTGCCAGTAGTATAGCCGTACGACTCCGGGCCTACGAGCAGTACTTC.

The V call is TRBV9, the J call TRBJ2-5; 8 nucleotides line up with TRBD2. Germline CDR1 reads SGDLS; CDR2 reads YYNGEE. This CDR3 is built from 17 residues. Trimming took 3 bases from V and 2 from J; bases not matched to a gene: 12. CDR3 in amino acids: CASSAGGSALHQETQYF. The CDR3 nucleotides are TGTGCCAGCAGCGCGGGGGGGAGTGCACTTCATCAAGAGACCCAGTACTTC.

At least ten counts were recorded for this clonotype. The chain joins TRBV5-6 to TRBJ2-5; D possibly corresponds to TRBD1 (5 bases). The CDR3 sequence is 15 residues long. V was pared by 4 bases and J by 2 bases, with 15 bases between. Per the germline V gene, CDR1 is SGHDT and CDR2 is YYEEEE. CDR3 sequence reads: CASSPNRNYQETQYF. The CDR3, as DNA: TGTGCCAGCAGCCCGAACAGGAATTATCAAGAGACCCAGTACTTC.

This clonotype has ten or more counts. The rearrangement joins TRBV3-1 to TRBJ2-7, with a possible D match to TRBD1 (5 bases). The CDR3 is made up of 12 amino acids. The germline V gene encodes CDR1 LGHDT and CDR2 YNNKEL (reference sequence). V was shortened by 0 bases and J by 6 bases, with 6 bases between the two germline ends. Written as DNA, the CDR3 is TGTGCCAGCAGCCAAGATAGGGGCGAGCAGTACTTC. The encoded protein is CASSQDRGEQYF.

In its sample, this clonotype was seen many times. CDR3 DNA sequence: TGTGCCAGCAGTTTAGACAGACCAACTGAAGCTTTCTTT. The encoded protein is CASSLDRPTEAFF. The genes are TRBV12-3 or TRBV12-4 and TRBJ1-1; unclear D gene. The CDR3 runs to 13 residues. V lost 1 base and J lost 5, with 8 bases in between.

This clonotype has at least ten counts. The chain is built from TRBV12-3 or TRBV12-4 and TRBJ1-1, with a possible D match to TRBD1 (6 bases). This CDR3 region has 17 residues. Trimming took off 5 bases at V and 0 bases at J, with 19 bases between the two ends. Written as DNA, the CDR3 is TGTGCCAGCAGTAAAATGGGGGCGGGAAGCATGAACACTGAAGCTTTCTTT. Its protein product is CASSKMGAGSMNTEAFF.

Turning to this clonotype: This may stem from a read error, because a much larger clone lies one nucleotide away. The V gene is TRBV7-9, the J gene TRBJ2-5, with 13 bases aligning to TRBD2. The CDR3 length is 16 residues. The germline CDR1 and CDR2 sequences are SEHNR and FQNEAQ (reference sequence). V lost 5 bases and J lost 1; bases outside the gene matches: 4. The CDR3 loop reads CASSLGLAGVQETQYF. CDR3 DNA: TGTGCCAGCAGCCTAGGACTAGCGGGAGTCCAAGAGACCCAGTACTTC.

About this clonotype itself: A far larger clone is a single base away, which makes a read error likely. The rearrangement links TRBV6-1 to TRBJ2-4; a weak D match, TRBD1 (5 bases). CDR1 is MNHNS, CDR2 SASEGT, per germline. V lost 6 bases, J lost 13 bases, and 22 bases lay in between. The length of the CDR3 is 14 residues. The DNA for the CDR3 is TGTGCCAGCAGGGTAGGAGTAACGGACAATGAGCAGTACTTC. As protein: CASRVGVTDNEQYF.

This clonotype was counted many times. The chain is built from TRBV6-8 and TRBJ2-7; D is perhaps TRBD1 (5 bases). This CDR3 comprises 14 residues. Germline V gene sequence: CDR1 MNHGY, CDR2 SAAAGT. V was trimmed by 6 bases and J by 2 bases, leaving 14 bases between them. The CDR3 coding sequence is TGTGCCAGCAGAGAGGCTACAGGAACCTACGAGCAGTACTTC. This translates into CASREATGTYEQYF.

A note on this clonotype: Given a far larger clone just one base away, this is likely a sequencing read error. The CDR3: CARRAGTGGSYNEQYF. The CDR3 coding sequence is TGTGCCAGAAGGGCCGGGACAGGGGGCTCCTACAATGAGCAGTACTTC. The V gene is TRBV5-3, the J gene TRBJ2-7; 12 bases map to TRBD1. TRBV5-3 is an ORF; its function is uncertain. The trim removed 5 bases at V and 7 bases at J, leaving 13 bases unmatched. There are 16 residues in the CDR3.

This clonotype was counted many times. The V call is TRBV19, the J call TRBJ1-5; TRBD1 aligns across 7 bases. V was pared by 7 bases and J by 1 base, with 4 bases of the junction left unmatched. Germline lookup yields CDR1 LNHDA and CDR2 SQIVND (reference sequence). The CDR3 extends over 14 amino acids. The CDR3 sequence is CASTPDRSNQPQHF. As DNA, the CDR3 is TGTGCCAGTACCCCGGACAGGAGCAATCAGCCCCAGCATTTT. Combining the CDR3 with reference TRBV19 and TRBJ1-5 gives the whole variable domain DGGITQSPKYLFRKEGQNVTLSCEQNLNHDAMYWYRQDPGQGLRLIYYSQIVNDFQKGDIAEGYSVSREKKESFPLTVTSAQKNPTAFYLCASTPDRSNQPQHFGDGTRLSIL.

This clonotype was observed many times. The rearrangement joins TRBV23-1 to TRBJ2-3, with TRBD1 identical over 8 bases. TRBV23-1 is labeled an ORF, and its function is uncertain. The CDR3 sequence is 14 residues long. Trimming removed 4 bases from V and 4 bases from J; junction bases left unmatched: 4. The CDR3 here is CASSPDRDPDTQYF. The DNA of the CDR3 is TGCGCCAGCAGTCCGGACAGGGACCCAGATACGCAGTATTTT.

As for this clonotype: Possible read error: a much larger clone is one base away. The chain has TRBV6-4 and TRBJ2-7; D possibly corresponds to TRBD2 (7 bases). The CDR3 has 13 residues. V was cut by 4 bases and J by 9 bases, with 16 bases left in between. Germline V gene data show CDR1 as MRHNA and CDR2 as SNTAGT. The CDR3 DNA reads as TGTGCCAGCAGTGTCGACGGGGGGCAGAGGCAGTACTTC. This gives the protein CASSVDGGQRQYF.

J is TRBJ1-1 and V is TRBV9; TRBD1 is a possible D gene (6 bases). V was trimmed by 3 bases and J by 1 base, leaving 16 bases between them. Per the germline V gene, CDR1 is SGDLS and CDR2 is YYNGEE. The length of the CDR3 is 16 residues. The CDR3 reads CASSAQGIPGNTEAFF. The CDR3 bases are TGTGCCAGCAGCGCACAGGGTATACCCGGGAACACTGAAGCTTTCTTT.

The table lists this clonotype with a few counts. The genes are TRBV12-3 or TRBV12-4 and TRBJ1-4; 8 bases align to TRBD1. The junction had 6 bases not matched to a gene; V was cut back by 4 bases and J by 8 bases. The CDR3 is made up of 14 amino acids. CDR3 DNA: TGTGCCAGCAGTTGGAGAGACAGGGGCGAAAAACTGTTTTTT. Amino acids: CASSWRDRGEKLFF.

This clonotype came up many times. The chain joins TRBV29-1 to TRBJ1-1; D might be TRBD1 (6 bases). This CDR3 has 13 amino acids. Germline values: CDR1 SQVTM, CDR2 ANQGSEA. V was pared by 8 bases and J by 1 base, with 14 bases between. The CDR3 nucleotides read TGCAGCTTCCGGGACAACCAGAACACTGAAGCTTTCTTT. Translation: CSFRDNQNTEAFF.

This clonotype was observed at least ten times. The V call is TRBV7-8, the J call TRBJ2-1, with TRBD1 as a possible D gene (5 bases). CDR1 and CDR2 (germline): SGHVS, FQNEAQ. V was shortened by 2 bases and J by 2 bases, with 13 bases between the two germline ends. The CDR3 is 16 residues long. The CDR3 DNA sequence: TGTGCCAGCAGCTTATACCTCGCAGGGCCCTACAATGAGCAGTTCTTC. This gives the protein CASSLYLAGPYNEQFF.

This clonotype was seen just once. The CDR3 DNA sequence: TGCAGCGGTGTGACAGGGGGTAAGGGTGAAGCTTTCTTT. Translating it yields CSGVTGGKGEAFF. The V call is TRBV29-1, the J call TRBJ1-1; 9 bases are a match to TRBD1. The germline V gene has CDR1 SQVTM and CDR2 ANQGSEA. There are 13 residues in the CDR3. Germline trimming cut 7 bases from V and 7 bases from J; bases unmatched to any gene: 10.

This clonotype was seen ten or more times. V gene TRBV9 combines with J gene TRBJ1-6; D is possibly TRBD1 (5 bases). The CDR3 has 15 amino acids. Germline CDR1 is SGDLS and CDR2 is YYNGEE. With 4 bases removed from V and 9 bases from J, the gap between germline ends came to 17 bases. CDR3 DNA: TGTGCCAGCAGCTTATCACTGGGGGGAACTTCACCCCTCCACTTT. The encoded protein is CASSLSLGGTSPLHF.

In this sample, this clonotype turned up many times. V and J are TRBV29-1 and TRBJ2-3, with 7 bases lining up with TRBD2. V dropped 7 bases and J dropped 0; count of bases not matched to a gene: 4. The CDR3 is 13 residues long. Germline CDR1 is SQVTM and CDR2 is ANQGSEA. CDR3 amino acids: CSARLASTDTQYF. The CDR3 DNA follows: TGCAGCGCAAGACTAGCTAGCACAGATACGCAGTATTTT.

The V gene is TRBV20-1, the J gene TRBJ2-3; 7 nucleotides match TRBD2. This CDR3 has 14 residues. Trimming took 5 bases from V and 3 from J; bases not matched to a gene: 8. Germline V gene lookup returns CDR1 DFQATT and CDR2 SNEGSKA (reference sequence). Here the CDR3 reads CSASRGVKTDTQYF. CDR3 DNA sequence: TGCAGTGCTTCCCGGGGGGTAAAGACAGATACGCAGTATTTT.

This clonotype showed up many times. This rearrangement joins TRBV5-1 to TRBJ2-1; TRBD2 aligns across 8 bases. The CDR3 extends over 15 amino acids. J gave up 4 bases and V 7 bases, and 10 bases lay outside the gene matches. Germline loops: CDR1 SGHRS, CDR2 YFSETQ. CDR3 residues: CASGPRGGGYNEQFF. The CDR3 coding sequence is TGCGCCAGCGGTCCACGGGGGGGCGGGTACAATGAGCAGTTCTTC.